The clone carrying this TCR beta chain has only one observation. Its antigen remains unidentified. The sample is drawn from a study of T cell responses to AZD1222 COVID-19 vaccine. Findings and caveats of the study: Compared with day 0, the breadth and depth of the Spike-specific TCR repertoire rose significantly after two doses of AZD1222.

The CDR3 loop spans 13 amino acids. The V segment lost 9 bases and the J segment 5 bases; nucleotides outside the gene matches: 5. In germline, CDR1 is SNHLY, CDR2 FYNNEI. The data were produced by immunoSEQ multiplex PCR, yet TCRdb's version contains in-frame clones alone and is incomplete. This sample has approximately 130,000 clones; 90% to 95% occur once, and the top ten carry approximately 1.6%. Sequenced here: peripheral blood, sampled on day 0 of AZD1222 vaccination. The chain recombines TRBV2 with TRBJ2-7; 12 nucleotides agree with TRBD2. The clonotype was recovered from an adult in good health. The CDR3 reads CASSGLAGHEQYF. In DNA form, the CDR3 reads TGTGCCAGTTCAGGACTAGCGGGGCACGAGCAGTACTTC. The full variable domain, rest sourced from reference TRBV2 and TRBJ2-7, is EPEVTQTPSHQVTQMGQEVILRCVPISNHLYFYWYRQILGQKVEFLVSFYNNEISEKSEIFDDQFSVERPDGSNFTLKIRSTKLEDSAMYFCASSGLAGHEQYFGPGTRLTVT.